The sequence of this T cell receptor beta chain was determined in a study of blood T cells in healthy people across ages. Study-level points and caveats: Across samples, TCR beta diversity tracked strongly with naive T cell percentage. Per million T cells, TCR beta diversity dropped about linearly as age rose.

Losses at the gene ends were 7 bases for V and 5 bases for J; bases not matched to a gene: 11. CDR3 length equals 15 residues. Germline values: CDR1 MDHEN, CDR2 SYDVKM. Primers used in a second PCR of about 6 to 12 cycles were a sample-barcoded 5' primer and a J-beta primer mix. The template-switch adaptor, which had 12 random nucleotides, put a tag on each cDNA molecule. The yield of each sample was at least 2.5 million CDR3-containing paired-end reads. MiXCR was run by TCRdb on the 5' RACE reads, yielding one entry per CDR3 protein. The data show 890,000 or so distinct CDR3 sequences, with under 80% seen just once and around 30% held by the top ten. Remarks on this clonotype: Antigen unknown.

The sample was blood. This clonotype originated in a man aged 25 to 40 in good health. This chain joins TRBV28 and TRBJ2-7; 10 nucleotides line up with TRBD1. The CDR3 reads CASTYPGQGRNEQYF. The CDR3 DNA reads TGTGCCAGCACATACCCGGGACAGGGGAGGAACGAGCAGTACTTC.